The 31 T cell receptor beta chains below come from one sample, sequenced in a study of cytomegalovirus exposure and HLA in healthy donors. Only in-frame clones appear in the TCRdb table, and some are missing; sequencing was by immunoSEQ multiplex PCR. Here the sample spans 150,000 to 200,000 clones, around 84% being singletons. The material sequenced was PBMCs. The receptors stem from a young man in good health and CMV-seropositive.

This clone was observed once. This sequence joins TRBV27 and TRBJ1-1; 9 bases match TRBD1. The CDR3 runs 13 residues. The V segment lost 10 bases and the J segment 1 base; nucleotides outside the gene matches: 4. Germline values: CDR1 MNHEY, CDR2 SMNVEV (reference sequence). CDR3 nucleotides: TGTGCCACGCTGGACAGGGGGAACACTGAAGCTTTCTTT. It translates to CATLDRGNTEAFF.

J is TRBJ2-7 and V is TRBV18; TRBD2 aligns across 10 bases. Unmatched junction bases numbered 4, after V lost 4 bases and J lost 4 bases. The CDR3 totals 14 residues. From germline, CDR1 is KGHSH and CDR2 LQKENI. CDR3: CASSQGLARYEQYF. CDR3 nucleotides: TGTGCCAGCTCACAGGGACTAGCGCGTTACGAGCAGTACTTC.

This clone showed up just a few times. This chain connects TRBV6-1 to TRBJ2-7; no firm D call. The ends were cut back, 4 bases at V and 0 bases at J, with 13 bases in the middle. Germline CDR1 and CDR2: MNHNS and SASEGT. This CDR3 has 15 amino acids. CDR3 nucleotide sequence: TGTGCCAGCAGTGGTTCGACTGGAAGCTCCTACGAGCAGTACTTC. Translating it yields CASSGSTGSSYEQYF.

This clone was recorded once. The CDR3 is CASSYGLAGGRTDTQYF. The CDR3 DNA reads as TGTGCCAGCAGCTACGGACTAGCGGGGGGTAGGACAGATACGCAGTATTTT. The gene calls are TRBV7-9 and TRBJ2-3; 14 nucleotides match TRBD2. CDR3 length equals 17 residues. Germline CDR1 reads SEHNR; CDR2 reads FQNEAQ (reference sequence). Unmatched junction bases numbered 6, after V lost 4 bases and J lost 3 bases.

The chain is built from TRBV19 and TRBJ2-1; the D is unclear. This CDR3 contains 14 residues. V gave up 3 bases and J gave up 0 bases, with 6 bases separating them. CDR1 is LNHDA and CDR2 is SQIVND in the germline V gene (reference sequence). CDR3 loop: CASSIGSSYNEQFF. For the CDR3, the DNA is TGTGCCAGTAGTATTGGTAGCTCCTACAATGAGCAGTTCTTC. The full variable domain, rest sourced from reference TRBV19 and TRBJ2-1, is DGGITQSPKYLFRKEGQNVTLSCEQNLNHDAMYWYRQDPGQGLRLIYYSQIVNDFQKGDIAEGYSVSREKKESFPLTVTSAQKNPTAFYLCASSIGSSYNEQFFGPGTRLTVL.

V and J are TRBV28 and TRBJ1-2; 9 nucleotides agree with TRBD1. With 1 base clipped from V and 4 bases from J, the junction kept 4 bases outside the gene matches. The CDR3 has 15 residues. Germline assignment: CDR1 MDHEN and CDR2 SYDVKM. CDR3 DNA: TGTGCCAGCAGTTTATTGGACAGGGGCGGCTATGGCTACACCTTC. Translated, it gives CASSLLDRGGYGYTF.

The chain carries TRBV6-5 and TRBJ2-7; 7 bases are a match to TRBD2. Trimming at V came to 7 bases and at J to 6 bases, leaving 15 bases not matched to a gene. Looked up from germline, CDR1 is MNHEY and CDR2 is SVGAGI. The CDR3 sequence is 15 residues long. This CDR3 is CASTSSGGSMSEQYF. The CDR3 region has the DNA TGTGCCAGCACTTCATCGGGCGGGAGTATGAGCGAGCAGTACTTC.

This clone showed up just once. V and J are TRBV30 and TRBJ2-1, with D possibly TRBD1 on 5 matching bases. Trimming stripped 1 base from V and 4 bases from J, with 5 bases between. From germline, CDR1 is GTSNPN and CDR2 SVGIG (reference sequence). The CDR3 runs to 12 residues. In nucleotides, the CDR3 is TGTGCCTGGAGTGGACAGTACAATGAGCAGTTCTTC. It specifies CAWSGQYNEQFF. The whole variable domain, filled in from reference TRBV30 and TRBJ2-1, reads SQTIHQWPATLVQPVGSPLSLECTVEGTSNPNLYWYRQAAGRGLQLLFYSVGIGQISSEVPQNLSASRPQDRQFILSSKKLLLSDSGFYLCAWSGQYNEQFFGPGTRLTVL.

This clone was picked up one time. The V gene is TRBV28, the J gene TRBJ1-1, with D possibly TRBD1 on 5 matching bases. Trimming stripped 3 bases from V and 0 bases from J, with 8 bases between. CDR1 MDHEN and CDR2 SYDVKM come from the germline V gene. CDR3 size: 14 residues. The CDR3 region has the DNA TGTGCCAGCAGTTTTTCAGGGATGAACACTGAAGCTTTCTTT. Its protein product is CASSFSGMNTEAFF.

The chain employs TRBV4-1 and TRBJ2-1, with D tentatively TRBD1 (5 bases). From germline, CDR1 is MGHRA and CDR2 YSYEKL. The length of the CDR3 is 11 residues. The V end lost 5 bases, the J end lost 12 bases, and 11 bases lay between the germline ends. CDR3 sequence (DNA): TGCGCCAGCAGCTCCCAGGGTGGGCAGTTCTTC. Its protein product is CASSSQGGQFF.

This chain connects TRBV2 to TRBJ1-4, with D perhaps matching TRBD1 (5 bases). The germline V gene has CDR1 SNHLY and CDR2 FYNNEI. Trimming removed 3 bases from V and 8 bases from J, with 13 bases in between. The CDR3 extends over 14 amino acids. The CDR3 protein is CASSDQGAREKLFF. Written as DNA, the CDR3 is TGTGCCAGCAGTGATCAAGGGGCGAGAGAAAAACTGTTTTTT. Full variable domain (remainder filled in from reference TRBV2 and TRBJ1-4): EPEVTQTPSHQVTQMGQEVILRCVPISNHLYFYWYRQILGQKVEFLVSFYNNEISEKSEIFDDQFSVERPDGSNFTLKIRSTKLEDSAMYFCASSDQGAREKLFFGSGTQLSVL.

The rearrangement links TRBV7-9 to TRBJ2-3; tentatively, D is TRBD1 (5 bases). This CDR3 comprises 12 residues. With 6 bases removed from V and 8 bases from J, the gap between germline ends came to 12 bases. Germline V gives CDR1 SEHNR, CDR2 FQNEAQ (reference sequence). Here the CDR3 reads CASSPDSGTQYF. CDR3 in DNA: TGTGCCAGCAGTCCTGACAGTGGTACGCAGTATTTT. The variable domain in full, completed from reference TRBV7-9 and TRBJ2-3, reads DTGVSQNPRHKITKRGQNVTFRCDPISEHNRLYWYRQTLGQGPEFLTYFQNEAQLEKSRLLSDRFSAERPKGSFSTLEIQRTEQGDSAMYLCASSPDSGTQYFGPGTRLTVL.

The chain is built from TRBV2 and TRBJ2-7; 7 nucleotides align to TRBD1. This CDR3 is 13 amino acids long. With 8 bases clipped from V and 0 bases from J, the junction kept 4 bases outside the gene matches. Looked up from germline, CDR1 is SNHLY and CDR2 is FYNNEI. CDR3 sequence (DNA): TGTGCCAGCGAGGGGACAGACTCCTACGAGCAGTACTTC. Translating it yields CASEGTDSYEQYF. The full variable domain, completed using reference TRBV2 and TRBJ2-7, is EPEVTQTPSHQVTQMGQEVILRCVPISNHLYFYWYRQILGQKVEFLVSFYNNEISEKSEIFDDQFSVERPDGSNFTLKIRSTKLEDSAMYFCASEGTDSYEQYFGPGTRLTVT.

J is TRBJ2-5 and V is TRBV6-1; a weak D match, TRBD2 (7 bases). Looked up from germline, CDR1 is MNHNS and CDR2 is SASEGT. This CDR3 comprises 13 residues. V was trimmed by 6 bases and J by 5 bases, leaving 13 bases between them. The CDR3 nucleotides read TGTGCCAGCAGGCCGGGGGGCCGTGAGACCCAGTACTTC. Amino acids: CASRPGGRETQYF.

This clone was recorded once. The CDR3 spells CASSLVSSGAGEQYF. The CDR3 coding sequence is TGTGCCAGCAGCTTGGTGTCTAGCGGGGCGGGGGAGCAGTACTTC. This chain uses TRBV5-4 with TRBJ2-7; TRBD2 matches 9 bases. The CDR3 runs 15 residues. V dropped 0 bases and J dropped 7; count of bases not matched to a gene: 8. Germline assignment: CDR1 SGHNT and CDR2 YYREEE (reference sequence). The whole variable domain, remainder taken from reference TRBV5-4 and TRBJ2-7, is ETGVTQSPTHLIKTRGQQVTLRCSSQSGHNTVSWYQQALGQGPQFIFQYYREEENGRGNFPPRFSGLQFPNYSSELNVNALELDDSALYLCASSLVSSGAGEQYFGPGTRLTVT.

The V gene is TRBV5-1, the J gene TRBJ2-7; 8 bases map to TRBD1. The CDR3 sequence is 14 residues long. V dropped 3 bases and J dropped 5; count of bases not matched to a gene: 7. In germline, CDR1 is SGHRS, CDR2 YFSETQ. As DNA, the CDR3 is TGCGCCAGCAGCTCGAGGACAGGGCACGACGAGCAGTACTTC. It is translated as CASSSRTGHDEQYF.

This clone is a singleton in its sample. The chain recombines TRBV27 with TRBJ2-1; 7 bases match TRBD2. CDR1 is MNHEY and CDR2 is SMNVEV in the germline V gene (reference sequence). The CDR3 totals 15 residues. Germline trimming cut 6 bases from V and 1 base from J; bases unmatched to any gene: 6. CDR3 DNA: TGTGCCAGCAGCCCCAGCGGGGATTCCTACAATGAGCAGTTCTTC. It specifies CASSPSGDSYNEQFF.

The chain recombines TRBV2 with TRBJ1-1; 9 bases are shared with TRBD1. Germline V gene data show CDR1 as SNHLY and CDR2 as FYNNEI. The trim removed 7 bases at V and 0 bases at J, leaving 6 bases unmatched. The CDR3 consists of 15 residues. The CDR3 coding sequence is TGTGCCAGCATTCCGGACAGGGGCTTGAACACTGAAGCTTTCTTT. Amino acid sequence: CASIPDRGLNTEAFF. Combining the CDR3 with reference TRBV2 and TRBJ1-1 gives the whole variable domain EPEVTQTPSHQVTQMGQEVILRCVPISNHLYFYWYRQILGQKVEFLVSFYNNEISEKSEIFDDQFSVERPDGSNFTLKIRSTKLEDSAMYFCASIPDRGLNTEAFFGQGTRLTVV.

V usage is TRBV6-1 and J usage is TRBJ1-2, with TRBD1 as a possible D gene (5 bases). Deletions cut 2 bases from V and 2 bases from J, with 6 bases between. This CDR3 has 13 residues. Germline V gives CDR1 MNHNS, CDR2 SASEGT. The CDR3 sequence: CASSEQGNYGYTF. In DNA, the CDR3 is TGTGCCAGCAGTGAACAGGGAAACTATGGCTACACCTTC.

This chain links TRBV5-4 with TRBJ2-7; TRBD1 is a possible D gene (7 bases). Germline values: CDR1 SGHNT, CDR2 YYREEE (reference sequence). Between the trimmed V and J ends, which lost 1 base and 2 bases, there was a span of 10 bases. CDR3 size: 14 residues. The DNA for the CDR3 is TGTGCCAGCAGCTTGACAGGGGAGGCCTACGAGCAGTACTTC. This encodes CASSLTGEAYEQYF. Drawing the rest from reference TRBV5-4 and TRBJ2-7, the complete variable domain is ETGVTQSPTHLIKTRGQQVTLRCSSQSGHNTVSWYQQALGQGPQFIFQYYREEENGRGNFPPRFSGLQFPNYSSELNVNALELDDSALYLCASSLTGEAYEQYFGPGTRLTVT.

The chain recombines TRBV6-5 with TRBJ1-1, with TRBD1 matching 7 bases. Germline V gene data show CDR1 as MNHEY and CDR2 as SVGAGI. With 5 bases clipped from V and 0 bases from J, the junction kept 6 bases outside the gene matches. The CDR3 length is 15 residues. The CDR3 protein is CASSRGTALNTEAFF. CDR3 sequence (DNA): TGTGCCAGCAGTAGGGGGACAGCTCTGAACACTGAAGCTTTCTTT.

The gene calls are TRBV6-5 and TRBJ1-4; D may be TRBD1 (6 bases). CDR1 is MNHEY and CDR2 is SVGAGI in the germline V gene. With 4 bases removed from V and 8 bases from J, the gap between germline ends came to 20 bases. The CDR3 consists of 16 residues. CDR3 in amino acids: CASSFLGIGQKEKLFF. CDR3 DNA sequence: TGTGCCAGCAGTTTCCTAGGGATAGGACAGAAGGAAAAACTGTTTTTT.

The chain's CDR3 is CGFSQASGEAFF. The CDR3 nucleotides are TGTGGATTTAGCCAAGCTTCGGGTGAAGCTTTCTTT. The V and J genes are TRBV7-9 and TRBJ1-1; no firm D call. CDR3 size: 12 residues. The germline V gene encodes CDR1 SEHNR and CDR2 FQNEAQ (reference sequence).

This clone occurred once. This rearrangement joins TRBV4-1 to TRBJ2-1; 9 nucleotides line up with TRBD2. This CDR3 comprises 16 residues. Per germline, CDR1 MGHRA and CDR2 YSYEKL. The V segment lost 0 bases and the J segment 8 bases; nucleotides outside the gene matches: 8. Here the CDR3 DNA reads TGCGCCAGCAGCCAAGAGCGGGAGGGGAGGAACGATGAGCAGTTCTTC. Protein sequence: CASSQEREGRNDEQFF.

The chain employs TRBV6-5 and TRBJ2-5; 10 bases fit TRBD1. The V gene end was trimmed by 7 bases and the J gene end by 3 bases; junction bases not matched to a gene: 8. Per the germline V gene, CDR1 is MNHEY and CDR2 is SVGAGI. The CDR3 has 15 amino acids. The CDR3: CASTSGTGEEETQYF. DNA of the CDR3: TGTGCCAGCACTTCCGGGACAGGGGAGGAAGAGACCCAGTACTTC.

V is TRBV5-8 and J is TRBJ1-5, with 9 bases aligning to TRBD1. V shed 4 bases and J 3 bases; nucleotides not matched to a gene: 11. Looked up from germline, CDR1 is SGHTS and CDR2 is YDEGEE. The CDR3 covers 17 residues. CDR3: CASSPGTGNRNNQPQHF. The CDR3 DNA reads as TGTGCCAGCAGCCCTGGGACAGGGAATAGGAACAATCAGCCCCAGCATTTT.

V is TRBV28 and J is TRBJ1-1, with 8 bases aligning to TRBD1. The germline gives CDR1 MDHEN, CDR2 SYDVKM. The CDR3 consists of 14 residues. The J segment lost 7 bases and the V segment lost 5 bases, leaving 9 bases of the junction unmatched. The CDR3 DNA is TGTGCCAGCAGTCAGCCCGGGACAGGCCTTGAAGCTTTCTTT. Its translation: CASSQPGTGLEAFF.

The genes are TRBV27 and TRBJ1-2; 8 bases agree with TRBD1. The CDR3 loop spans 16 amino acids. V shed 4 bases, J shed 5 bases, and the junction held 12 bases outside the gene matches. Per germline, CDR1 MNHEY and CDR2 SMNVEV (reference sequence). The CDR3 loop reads CASSSEPGQARYGYTF. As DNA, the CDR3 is TGTGCCAGCAGTTCCGAACCGGGACAGGCCCGATATGGCTACACCTTC.

The chain's CDR3 is CASSALGGYNEQFF. The CDR3, as DNA: TGTGCCAGCAGTGCCCTCGGGGGGTACAATGAGCAGTTCTTC. The chain joins TRBV27 to TRBJ2-1, with TRBD2 matching 7 bases. This CDR3 has 14 residues. Germline V gene sequence: CDR1 MNHEY, CDR2 SMNVEV (reference sequence). The V gene end was trimmed by 5 bases and the J gene end by 4 bases; junction bases not matched to a gene: 5.

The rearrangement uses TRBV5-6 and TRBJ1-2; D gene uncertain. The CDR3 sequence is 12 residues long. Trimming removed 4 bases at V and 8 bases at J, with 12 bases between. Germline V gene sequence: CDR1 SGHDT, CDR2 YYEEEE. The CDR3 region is CASSEGSGGYTF. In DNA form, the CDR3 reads TGTGCCAGCAGCGAGGGTAGCGGGGGCTACACCTTC.

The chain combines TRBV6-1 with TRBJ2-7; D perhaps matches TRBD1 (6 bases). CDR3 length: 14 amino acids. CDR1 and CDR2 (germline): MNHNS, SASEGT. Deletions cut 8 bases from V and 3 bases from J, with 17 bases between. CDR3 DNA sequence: TGTGCCAGCCAGGGGCTACTTTCCGTCTACGAGCAGTACTTC. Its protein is CASQGLLSVYEQYF.